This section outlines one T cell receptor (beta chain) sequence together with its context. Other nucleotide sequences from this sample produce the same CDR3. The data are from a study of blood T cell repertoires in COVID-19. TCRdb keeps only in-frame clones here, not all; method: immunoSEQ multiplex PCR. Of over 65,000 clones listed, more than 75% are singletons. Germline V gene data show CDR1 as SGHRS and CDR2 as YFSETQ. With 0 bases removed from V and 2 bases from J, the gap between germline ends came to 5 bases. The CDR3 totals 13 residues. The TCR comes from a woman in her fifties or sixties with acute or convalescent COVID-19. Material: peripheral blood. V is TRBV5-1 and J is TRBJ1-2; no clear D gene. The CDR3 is CASSLAGNYGYTF. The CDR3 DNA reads TGCGCCAGCAGCTTGGCGGGGAACTATGGCTACACCTTC.